The entry below describes one T cell receptor beta chain. The antigen remains unidentified. These data originate in a study of siplizumab effects on memory and regulatory T cells. The assay was immunoSEQ multiplex PCR, and TCRdb's table has in-frame clones only and misses some. The data contain about 50,000 clones, over 75% of them seen just once; the ten biggest clones take up 0.3% to 0.35%. The study, taken as a whole, reports: Alloreactive CD4+ clones that could be mapped were on average 68.8% Treg-derived with siplizumab, against less than 30% in controls. No assignable naive or memory phenotype existed for roughly 80-97% of proliferating CD4+ or CD8+ clones. Unstimulated subsets captured only a minor fraction of alloreactive clones. Siplizumab led to significantly less abundant alloreactive sequences that could be traced back to unstimulated CD4+ memory cells.

Trimming took 4 bases from V and 1 from J; bases not matched to a gene: 4. This CDR3 region has 16 residues. Germline V lookup: CDR1 SEHNR, CDR2 FQNEAQ (reference sequence). The sequence came from a human donor in good health. The J gene is TRBJ2-2, the V gene TRBV7-9; TRBD1 matches 9 bases. Sequenced input: naive CD8+ T cells sorted from blood. CDR3 bases: TGTGCCAGCAGCTCCGAGGACAGGGGGAACACCGGGGAGCTGTTTTTT. Encoded protein: CASSSEDRGNTGELFF. The variable domain in full, with the rest retrieved from reference TRBV7-9 and TRBJ2-2, is DTGVSQNPRHKITKRGQNVTFRCDPISEHNRLYWYRQTLGQGPEFLTYFQNEAQLEKSRLLSDRFSAERPKGSFSTLEIQRTEQGDSAMYLCASSSEDRGNTGELFFGEGSRLTVL.